The entry below gives a single TCR beta chain sequence along with its context. At one boundary the junction diverges from the germline segment, which might be a read error. This CDR3 region has 12 residues. Germline loops: CDR1 KGHSH, CDR2 LQKENI. This entry is derived from a study of technical replicates of blood from a few donors. The assay was immunoSEQ multiplex PCR, and TCRdb's table has in-frame clones only and misses some. In the table there are 80,000 or so clones, around four fifths of which are singletons. The clonotype was recovered from a human donor in good health. Some clones in this sample may be carry-over from other donors' samples. The sample taken for sequencing was PBMCs. The chain recombines TRBV18 with TRBJ2-2, with D perhaps TRBD2 (6 bases). CDR3 residues: CGGGPSTGELFF. CDR3 sequence (DNA): TGCGGGGGTGGTCCGAGCACCGGGGAGCTGTTTTTT.